The TCR beta chain described here comes from a study of cytomegalovirus exposure and HLA in healthy donors (TCRdb year 2017). As for the study more broadly: In an earlier analysis of under 600 of the donors, 276 Gb of sequence data and 100 million or so unique TCR beta sequences from about 179 million T cells were reported. An early release that covered approximately 600 HLA-typed donors contained approximately 300 gigabases of sequencing data and 80 million or so unique TCR sequences. The genetic ancestry cluster associated with self-reported Caucasian donors included around four fifths of the approximately 410 genotyped donors. The study aimed to test whether cataloging public T cell receptors could reveal signatures of past pathogen exposure. The study profiled the T cell repertoires of approximately 700 subjects by immunosequencing and related them to cytomegalovirus serostatus. Along with the roughly 700-subject first cohort, a separate validation cohort of roughly 110 different subjects was used. High-throughput TCR immunosequencing, statistical association of individual TCRs with disease status, and machine learning were combined to predict cytomegalovirus infection status. A later analysis re-examined previously published TCR beta repertoires from over 500 donors and added high-resolution HLA genotyping to investigate patterns of TCR occurrence. Rather than using new phenotypic data, the later analysis identified candidate immune exposures from TCR beta sequences and from how often those sequences occurred across donors. To decide whether each TCR beta V gene segment behaved as functional or pseudogenic, an earlier analysis of some 600 of the donors relied on high-throughput TCR beta sequencing. Donor age, sex, ethnicity and CMV serostatus were compiled together with the repertoire data. Genome-wide SNP genotypes for about three fifths of the roughly 670 donors were used in a later genetic analysis, which treated that subset as a discovery cohort. Every repertoire in the discovery cohort had been generated on one and the same sequencing platform. Class I and class II HLA loci were covered by the typing at four-digit resolution. The number of typed donors differed by locus: roughly 620-640 for A, B, C, DRB1 and DQB1; 500 to 550 for DQA1; around 580 for DPA1; and 450 to 480 for DPB1. Because of strong linkage in the cohort, five DR-DQ haplotypes were treated as single units for association and clustering. Among some 400 genotyped donors of the cohort, an average of 235,054 unique TCR beta nucleotide sequences were sequenced per donor, 15% to 20% of them non-productive.

To note about this clone: Its antigen is still unknown. The sample holds no much larger clone one base away, and base qualities are not on file.

The research as a whole found: For the cohort, immune exposure information was limited to CMV serostatus. A group of highly shared sequence variants was considered likely to be a technical artifact of the sequencing pipeline. Because counts were too low, about 18 rarely observed V segments, including chromosome 9 orphons, were excluded from the earlier analysis of some 590 of the donors. Some IMGT-functional V segments, including TRBV6-2 and TRBV6-3, could not be distinguished by the 87-base-pair reads and were therefore excluded. Specific HLA alleles were associated with 18,000 or so TCR beta sequences at a false discovery rate of 0.05 in a later analysis. An earlier analysis of approximately 500 of the donors showed that most TCR beta V segments appeared in productive rearrangements either about 87% or about 30% of the time, which broadly matched IMGT annotations. According to the authors, the approach could potentially be generalized to other disease states and immunological phenotypes. When HLA alleles, especially DR and DQ, strongly co-occurred, attributing TCR associations to individual alleles was difficult. Linkage disequilibrium might explain the correlated functional status among segregating V segments, but an unknown experimental factor could not be excluded. Most TCR sequences were observed very rarely across donors, whereas some public TCRs were present in many individuals. In a later analysis, HLA-associated TCR beta chains showed more clonal expansion and lower generation probabilities than non-associated chains that were equally common. V-gene and J-gene trimming of TCR beta chains was associated with a missense DCLRE1C variant in a later genetic analysis, and the association was replicated in an independent cohort. In vitro tests confirmed that a few of the cytomegalovirus-associated TCR beta chains recognize cytomegalovirus antigens. According to a later analysis, TCR association rates differed among HLA loci, with DRB1 alleles showing the most associated TCRs and HLA-C alleles showing the fewest. The classifier was reported to diagnose cytomegalovirus status with high specificity and sensitivity in both the original and validation cohorts. A later analysis found that most CMV-associated TCR beta chains appeared HLA-restricted, with HLA associations seemingly driven largely by CMV exposure. A further reported finding was that TCR beta sequences accurately predicted the HLA-A and HLA-B alleles for most subjects in the first cohort. Because HLA typing was missing for some donors at each locus, association tests included only the typed subset. Presence/absence analyses assumed roughly uniform sequencing depth across donors, an assumption that may not hold. Only TCR beta chains were sequenced in this cohort, and the absence of alpha or paired-chain data limited detectable features. A later genetic analysis reported fewer N-insertions in productive TCRs among donors in an Asian-associated ancestry cluster than the roughly 700-donor mean. According to a later analysis, parvovirus B19, influenza, CMV and Epstein-Barr virus appeared linked to several top co-occurrence clusters. The study listed approximately 150 TCR beta chains as associated with cytomegalovirus.

Libraries were made using the immunoSEQ multiplex PCR assay. For the multiplex PCR, a mixture combining 60 forward primers for TCR Vbeta segments and 13 reverse primers for TCR Jbeta segments was used. A multiplex PCR assay on genomic DNA amplified the CDR3 region of rearranged TCR beta genes. The Illumina HiSeq System was used to sequence the amplified TCR beta libraries as 87-base-pair reads. The published analysis was carried out like this. A later analysis tallied 75 million to 85 million unique TCR beta chains across the 700 or so repertoires, and approximately 12 million of those chains were shared by two or more donors. To remove PCR and sequencing errors, raw reads were error-corrected and collapsed into unique sequences using a nearest-neighbor algorithm that merged closely related sequences. Alignment of CDR3 sequences to IMGT reference sequences was used to assign V, D and J gene segments. Each retained sequence needed at least a six-nucleotide match to both a V gene segment and a J gene segment. Rearrangements were classified as productive when the CDR3 lacked stop codons and remained in frame with V and J, and all other rearrangements were classified as non-productive. Following IMGT convention, CDR3 was defined as the stretch from the second conserved V-encoded cysteine up to the conserved J-encoded phenylalanine. Sequences without an unambiguous match to a single V gene segment were excluded from the earlier analysis of over 500 of the donors. An earlier analysis of 587 of the donors classified V segments as functional when productive rearrangements were above 56.7% and as segregating when the standard deviation between donors was above 5%. To diagnose cytomegalovirus status from the catalog of TCR beta chain sequences, a statistical classification framework was built. V and J gene assignment, in a later analysis, came from comparing TCR nucleotide sequences with IMGT/GENE-DB human TR gene sequences. Using the TCRdist pipeline, a later analysis assigned CDR3 sequences along with most-parsimonious VDJ recombination scenarios. In a later analysis, every TCR beta chain was defined by the combination of its CDR3 amino acid sequence and its V-gene family, and reads without a unique V-gene family were dropped. In a later analysis, 500 to 650 highly shared, low-generation-probability nucleotide sequences were removed to address suspected cross-contamination and a sequencing artifact. For each public chain, a later analysis derived a clonal expansion index from normalized ranks of inferred template counts within each repertoire. In a later analysis, generation probabilities were computed using a VDJ recombination model fitted to out-of-frame rearrangements, and the results were checked against IGoR. In a later analysis, hypergeometric tests were used to score TCR-TCR, TCR-HLA and TCR-CMV co-occurrence, with a repertoire-size bias correction applied to TCR pairs. A later analysis estimated false discovery rates by permuting HLA or CMV assignments 20 times. In a later analysis, co-occurring TCRs were grouped using DBSCAN, and TCRdist sequence similarity was added for clustering within HLA-allele-positive subsets. For co-occurrence clustering, repertoires with fewer than 30,000 or more than 120,000 public chains were excluded, along with a handful of repertoires with anomalous nucleotide sharing. TCRdb took this table from immuneACCESS and kept in-frame rearrangements with V and J called. Such tables lack part of the clones; where checked against another copy, unresolved V genes explain under half of the gap, and the rest is unexplained. V, J and clone size reflect that table, while D and trimming were determined from the DNA. The table for this sample lists 150,000 to 190,000 clones; around 82% of them were counted only once. The top ten clones comprise under 7.5% of the sample.

The cohort consisted of 600 or so healthy bone marrow donors. At the time of sampling, all cohort members were nominally healthy, though unrecorded immune exposures were likely present. The donor was CMV seropositive and belonged to the group of 250 to 300 seropositive cohort members. Every donor gave a peripheral blood sample, and the peripheral blood mononuclear cells from that sample were used for TCR beta sequencing. The Qiagen DNeasy Blood Extraction Kit was used to extract genomic DNA from the blood cell samples. At the junction V is shortened by 4 bases and J by 8 bases; bases outside the gene matches: 12. The CDR3 measures 16 amino acids from cysteine to phenylalanine. Just the 48-base CDR3 DNA is kept, in frame starting at base 1. In the germline V gene, CDR1 corresponds to SGHTA and CDR2 to FQGNSA.

This clonotype originated in a woman aged 45-60 years in good health and CMV-seropositive. The sequence joins TRBV7-2 to TRBJ2-3; TRBD2 matches 10 bases in the middle. Specimen: PBMCs. The CDR3 corresponds to CASSSRSGGALGTQYF. The bases are TGTGCCAGCAGCTCGCGGAGCGGGGGGGCCTTGGGTACGCAGTATTTT.